The next 13 T cell receptor beta chains were all read from a single sample in a study of graft-versus-host responses after intestinal transplantation. No cognate antigen is known for these TCRs. Method: immunoSEQ multiplex PCR; TCRdb's copy keeps in-frame clones and lacks some. The sample contains about 100,000 clones, about 90% of which appear only once. This material consisted of unstimulated CD4+ T cells sorted from spleen or lymph node cells, taken before intestinal transplant. All receptors derive from a human donor who received an intestinal transplant.

The genes are TRBV19 and TRBJ1-4; D may be TRBD1 (6 bases). Germline assignment: CDR1 LNHDA and CDR2 SQIVND (reference sequence). The V and J ends lost 6 bases and 6 bases respectively, with 23 bases between them. This CDR3 contains 17 residues. CDR3 sequence reads: CASSPVLLRGADEKLFF. CDR3 nucleotide sequence: TGTGCCAGTAGCCCAGTACTCCTCAGGGGAGCGGATGAAAAACTGTTTTTT.

V gene TRBV12-5 combines with J gene TRBJ2-7; possible D gene TRBD1, 5 bases. Germline V gene lookup returns CDR1 LGHNT and CDR2 FRNRAP. V was clipped by 2 bases and J by 5 bases, with 10 bases between them. The CDR3 runs to 13 residues. CDR3 region: CASGLKGLHEQYF. Written as DNA, the CDR3 is TGTGCTAGTGGTTTGAAGGGGTTACACGAGCAGTACTTC.

V is TRBV28 and J is TRBJ1-1; TRBD1 might be the D (6 bases). V was shortened by 1 base and J by 1 base, with 10 bases between the two germline ends. This CDR3 has 15 residues. Germline V gives CDR1 MDHEN, CDR2 SYDVKM. This CDR3 reads CASSLSAGQNTEAFF. The CDR3 region has the DNA TGTGCCAGCAGTTTATCGGCGGGACAGAACACTGAAGCTTTCTTT.

Here the CDR3 DNA reads TGTGCCAGCTCACCAAGGCAGGGGGCGACTATTTTGACTAATGAAAAACTGTTTTTT. It encodes CASSPRQGATILTNEKLFF. This chain joins TRBV18 and TRBJ1-4, with 8 positions matching TRBD1. The CDR3 loop spans 19 amino acids. CDR1 is KGHSH, CDR2 LQKENI, per germline. The V and J ends lost 2 bases and 2 bases, in that order; junction bases with no gene match: 13. The variable domain in full, completed from reference TRBV18 and TRBJ1-4, reads NAGVMQNPRHLVRRRGQEARLRCSPMKGHSHVYWYRQLPEEGLKFMVYLQKENIIDESGMPKERFSAEFPKEGPSILRIQQVVRGDSAAYFCASSPRQGATILTNEKLFFGSGTQLSVL.

CDR3: CASSGGGLSYNEQFF. As DNA, the CDR3 is TGTGCCAGCAGTGGGGGCGGGCTCTCCTACAATGAGCAGTTCTTC. The chain is built from TRBV7-9 and TRBJ2-1, with D perhaps TRBD1 (6 bases). Per the germline V gene, CDR1 is SEHNR and CDR2 is FQNEAQ (reference sequence). The CDR3 is 15 amino acids. V dropped 6 bases and J dropped 0 bases, with 12 bases sitting between them.

This clone has just one count. The chain uses TRBV28 and TRBJ2-5; D is possibly TRBD2 (6 bases). Germline lookup yields CDR1 MDHEN and CDR2 SYDVKM. Trimming removed 6 bases at V and 7 bases at J, with 15 bases between. This CDR3 spans 13 amino acids. The CDR3 protein is CASSRERAGTQYF. CDR3 in DNA: TGTGCCAGCAGCCGCGAGCGGGCGGGGACCCAGTACTTC.

The genes are TRBV4-2 and TRBJ1-5, with D possibly TRBD1 on 5 matching bases. From germline, CDR1 is LGHNA and CDR2 YNFKEQ. V was shortened by 8 bases and J by 0 bases, with 14 bases between the two germline ends. The CDR3 length is 15 residues. CDR3 sequence (DNA): TGTGCCAGCCCAGGGAGAGTAAATAGCAATCAGCCCCAGCATTTT. This encodes CASPGRVNSNQPQHF.

The V and J genes are TRBV28 and TRBJ2-7; D gene unclear. The CDR3 loop spans 16 amino acids. Trimming took off 2 bases at V and 2 bases at J, with 16 bases between the two ends. CDR1 is MDHEN, CDR2 SYDVKM, per germline. This chain's CDR3 is CASSLTQVIRAYEQYF. CDR3 coding DNA: TGTGCCAGCAGTTTAACCCAGGTAATTCGAGCCTACGAGCAGTACTTC.

This clone occurred a few times. J is TRBJ2-7 and V is TRBV18; 7 bases map to TRBD1. V shed 2 bases, J shed 3 bases, and the junction held 7 bases outside the gene matches. This CDR3 is built from 15 residues. The germline V gene encodes CDR1 KGHSH and CDR2 LQKENI. This CDR3 reads CASSPSTGIIYEQYF. CDR3 in DNA: TGTGCCAGCTCACCATCGACAGGGATAATCTACGAGCAGTACTTC.

This clone showed up just a few times. The chain's CDR3 is CASSVVPRDRACTDTQYF. As DNA, the CDR3 is TGTGCCAGCAGCGTAGTCCCCCGGGACAGGGCCTGCACAGATACGCAGTATTTT. The genes are TRBV9 and TRBJ2-3; 9 bases line up with TRBD1. The V gene end was trimmed by 0 bases and the J gene end by 1 base; junction bases not matched to a gene: 9. CDR3 length: 18 amino acids. The germline CDR1 and CDR2 sequences are SGDLS and YYNGEE.

J is TRBJ2-1 and V is TRBV18; D might be TRBD2 (5 bases). Per the germline V gene, CDR1 is KGHSH and CDR2 is LQKENI. The CDR3 is 15 amino acids. V dropped 1 base and J dropped 5 bases, with 12 bases sitting between them. The DNA of the CDR3 is TGTGCCAGCTCACCACGTACCGGGATAAACAATGAGCAGTTCTTC. It is translated as CASSPRTGINNEQFF.

The V and J genes are TRBV18 and TRBJ1-1, with 7 positions matching TRBD1. Germline lookup yields CDR1 KGHSH and CDR2 LQKENI. J lost 6 bases, V lost 5 bases, and 9 bases had no gene match. The CDR3 covers 14 residues. CDR3 nucleotides: TGTGCCAGCTCAACAGGGGCCCTACCATCTGAAGCTTTCTTT. It yields the protein CASSTGALPSEAFF. Filled out from reference TRBV18 and TRBJ1-1, the complete variable domain reads NAGVMQNPRHLVRRRGQEARLRCSPMKGHSHVYWYRQLPEEGLKFMVYLQKENIIDESGMPKERFSAEFPKEGPSILRIQQVVRGDSAAYFCASSTGALPSEAFFGQGTRLTVV.

The rearrangement uses TRBV5-4 and TRBJ1-6, with D tentatively TRBD1 (6 bases). Trimming pared 1 base from V and 6 bases from J, leaving 11 bases between. This CDR3 is built from 15 residues. The germline V gene has CDR1 SGHNT and CDR2 YYREEE (reference sequence). The CDR3 here is CASSLKGHLNSPLHF. Written as DNA, the CDR3 is TGTGCCAGCAGCTTGAAGGGACACCTTAATTCACCCCTCCACTTT.